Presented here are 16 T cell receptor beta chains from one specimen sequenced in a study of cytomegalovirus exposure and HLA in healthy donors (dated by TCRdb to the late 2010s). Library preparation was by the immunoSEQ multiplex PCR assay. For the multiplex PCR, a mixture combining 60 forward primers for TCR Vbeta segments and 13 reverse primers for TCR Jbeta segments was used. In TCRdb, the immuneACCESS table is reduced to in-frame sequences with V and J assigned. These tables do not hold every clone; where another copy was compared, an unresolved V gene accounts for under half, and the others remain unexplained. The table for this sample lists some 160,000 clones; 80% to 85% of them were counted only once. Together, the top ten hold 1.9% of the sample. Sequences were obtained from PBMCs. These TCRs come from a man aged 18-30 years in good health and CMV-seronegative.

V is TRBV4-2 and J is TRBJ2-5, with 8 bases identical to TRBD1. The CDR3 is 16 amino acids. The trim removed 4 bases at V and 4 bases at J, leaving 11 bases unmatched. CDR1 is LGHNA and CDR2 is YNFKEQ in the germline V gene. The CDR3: CASSPHSPGGSETQYF. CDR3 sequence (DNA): TGTGCCAGCAGCCCTCACAGTCCAGGGGGCTCAGAGACCCAGTACTTC.

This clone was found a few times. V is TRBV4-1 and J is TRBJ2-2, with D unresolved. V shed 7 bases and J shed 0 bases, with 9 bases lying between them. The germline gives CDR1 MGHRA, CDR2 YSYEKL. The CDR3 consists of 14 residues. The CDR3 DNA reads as TGCGCCAGCAATCTTGCGGCGAACACCGGGGAGCTGTTTTTT. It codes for CASNLAANTGELFF.

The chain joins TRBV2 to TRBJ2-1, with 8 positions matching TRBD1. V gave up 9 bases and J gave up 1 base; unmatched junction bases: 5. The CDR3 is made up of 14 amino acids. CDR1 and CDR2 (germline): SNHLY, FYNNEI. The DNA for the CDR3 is TGTGCCAGTAAGGACAGGGTATCCTACAATGAGCAGTTCTTC. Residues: CASKDRVSYNEQFF.

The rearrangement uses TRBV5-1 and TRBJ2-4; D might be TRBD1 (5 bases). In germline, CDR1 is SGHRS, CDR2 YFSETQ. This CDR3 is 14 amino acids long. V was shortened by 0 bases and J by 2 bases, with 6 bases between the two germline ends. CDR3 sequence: CASSLDRSKNIQYF. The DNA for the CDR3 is TGCGCCAGCAGCTTGGACAGGTCCAAAAACATTCAGTACTTC.

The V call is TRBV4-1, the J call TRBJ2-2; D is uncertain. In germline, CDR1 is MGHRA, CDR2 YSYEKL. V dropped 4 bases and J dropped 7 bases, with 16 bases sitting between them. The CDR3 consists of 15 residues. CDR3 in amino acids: CASSPRQTEFGELFF. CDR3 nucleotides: TGCGCCAGCAGCCCGAGACAAACAGAGTTCGGGGAGCTGTTTTTT.

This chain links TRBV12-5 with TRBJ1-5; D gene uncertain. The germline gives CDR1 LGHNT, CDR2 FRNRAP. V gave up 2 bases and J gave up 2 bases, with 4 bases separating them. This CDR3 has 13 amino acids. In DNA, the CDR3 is TGTGCTAGTGGTTTGTATCGCAATCAGCCCCAGCATTTT. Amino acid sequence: CASGLYRNQPQHF.

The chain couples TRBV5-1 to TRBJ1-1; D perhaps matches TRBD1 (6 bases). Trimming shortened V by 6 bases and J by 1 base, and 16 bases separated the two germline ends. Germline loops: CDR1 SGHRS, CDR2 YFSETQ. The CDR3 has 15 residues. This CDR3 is CASTLQGQQNTEAFF. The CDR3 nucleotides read TGCGCCAGCACTTTGCAGGGGCAGCAGAACACTGAAGCTTTCTTT.

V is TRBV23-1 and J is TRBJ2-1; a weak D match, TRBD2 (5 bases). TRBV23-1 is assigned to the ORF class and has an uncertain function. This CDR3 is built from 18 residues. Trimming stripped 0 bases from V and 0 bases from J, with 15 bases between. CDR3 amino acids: CASSQSSRRLSSYNEQFF. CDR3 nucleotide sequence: TGCGCCAGCAGTCAATCGTCCAGGCGACTAAGCTCCTACAATGAGCAGTTCTTC.

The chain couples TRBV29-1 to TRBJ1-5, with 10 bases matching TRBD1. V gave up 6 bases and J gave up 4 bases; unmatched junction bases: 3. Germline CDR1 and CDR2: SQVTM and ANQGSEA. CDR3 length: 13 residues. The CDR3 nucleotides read TGCAGCGTAGGGGGACAGGGGAATCAGCCCCAGCATTTT. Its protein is CSVGGQGNQPQHF.

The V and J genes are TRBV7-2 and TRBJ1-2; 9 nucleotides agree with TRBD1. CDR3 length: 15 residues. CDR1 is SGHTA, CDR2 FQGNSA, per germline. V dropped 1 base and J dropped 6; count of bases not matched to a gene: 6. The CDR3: CASSLGSGTGNGYTF. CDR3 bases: TGTGCCAGCAGCTTAGGATCCGGGACAGGGAATGGCTACACCTTC.

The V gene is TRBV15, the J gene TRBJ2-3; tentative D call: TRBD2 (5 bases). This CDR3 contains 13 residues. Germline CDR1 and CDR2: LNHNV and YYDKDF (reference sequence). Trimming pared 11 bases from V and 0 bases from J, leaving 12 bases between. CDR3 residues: CASRGSSTDTQYF. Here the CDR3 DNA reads TGTGCCTCCCGAGGGTCGAGCACAGATACGCAGTATTTT.

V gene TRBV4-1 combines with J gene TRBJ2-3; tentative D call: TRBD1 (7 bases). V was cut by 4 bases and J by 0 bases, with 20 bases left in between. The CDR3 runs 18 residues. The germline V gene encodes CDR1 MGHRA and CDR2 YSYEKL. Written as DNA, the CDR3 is TGCGCCAGCAGCCGCGGGTCCGGAGGGGGCGGAAGCACAGATACGCAGTATTTT. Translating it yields CASSRGSGGGGSTDTQYF.

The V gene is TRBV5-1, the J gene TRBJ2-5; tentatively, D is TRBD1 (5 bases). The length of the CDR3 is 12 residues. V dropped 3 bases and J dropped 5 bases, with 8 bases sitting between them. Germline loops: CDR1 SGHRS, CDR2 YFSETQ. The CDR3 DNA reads TGCGCCAGCAGCTCCAGGGATGAGACCCAGTACTTC. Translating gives CASSSRDETQYF.

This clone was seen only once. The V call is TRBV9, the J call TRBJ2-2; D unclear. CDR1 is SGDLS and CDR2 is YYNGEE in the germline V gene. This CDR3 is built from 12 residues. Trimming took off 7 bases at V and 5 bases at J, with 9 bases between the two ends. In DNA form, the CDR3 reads TGTGCCAGCCTGGCGGTGACCGGGGAGCTGTTTTTT. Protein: CASLAVTGELFF.

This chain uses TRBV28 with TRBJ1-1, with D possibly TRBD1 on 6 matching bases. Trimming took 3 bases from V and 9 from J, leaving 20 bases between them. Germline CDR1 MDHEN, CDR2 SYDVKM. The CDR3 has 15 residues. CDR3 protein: CASSFPPRTGNQAFF. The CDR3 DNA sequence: TGTGCCAGCAGTTTCCCCCCCAGAACAGGGAATCAAGCTTTCTTT.

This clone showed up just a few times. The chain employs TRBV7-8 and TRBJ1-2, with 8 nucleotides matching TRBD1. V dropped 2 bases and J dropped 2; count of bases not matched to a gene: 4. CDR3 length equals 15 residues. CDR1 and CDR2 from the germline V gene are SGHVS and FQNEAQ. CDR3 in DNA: TGTGCCAGCAGCTTATTTGGACAGGGCAACTATGGCTACACCTTC. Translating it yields CASSLFGQGNYGYTF.